The 14 T cell receptor beta chains in this list originate from one sample, sequenced in a study of OX40 agonist ivuxolimab in advanced cancers. Repertoires were generated with immunoSEQ multiplex PCR, while TCRdb's copy carries only in-frame clones and drops some. The repertoire consists of about 18,000 clones, with about four fifths occurring once and the leading ten covering about 15%. The starting material was CD4+ or CD8+ T cells sorted from blood, obtained in a trial of the OX40 agonist ivuxolimab. The receptors originated from an adult with an advanced solid tumor such as melanoma, head and neck, liver or kidney cancer.

The CDR3 DNA reads TGCAGCGTCTCGGCAGGGTCAAGCTATGGCTACACCTTC. It is translated as CSVSAGSSYGYTF. V is TRBV29-1 and J is TRBJ1-2, with D possibly being TRBD1 (5 bases). The CDR3 length is 13 residues. The ends were cut back, 6 bases at V and 4 bases at J, with 15 bases in the middle. Germline V lookup: CDR1 SQVTM, CDR2 ANQGSEA.

The chain employs TRBV2 and TRBJ1-6; 8 bases align to TRBD1. Trimming at V came to 11 bases and at J to 9 bases, leaving 15 bases not matched to a gene. In germline, CDR1 is SNHLY, CDR2 FYNNEI. The CDR3 extends over 15 amino acids. CDR3 nucleotides: TGTGCCGGGGAACGGCGACAGGGGAGTTCTTCACCCCTCCACTTT. Its translation: CAGERRQGSSSPLHF.

This clone is large. The chain recombines TRBV10-3 with TRBJ1-5; 7 bases map to TRBD1. V shed 7 bases, J shed 2 bases, and the junction held 8 bases outside the gene matches. The CDR3 has 15 amino acids. Germline CDR1 is ENHRY and CDR2 is SYGVKD. CDR3 sequence reads: CAIILDRDGNQPQHF. The CDR3 DNA reads as TGTGCCATCATCCTAGACAGGGACGGCAATCAGCCCCAGCATTTT.

The V and J genes are TRBV10-3 and TRBJ2-7, with a weak D call TRBD2 (7 bases). The V gene lost 10 bases and the J gene lost 6 bases, with 16 bases spanning the gap. The CDR3 loop spans 12 amino acids. Germline CDR1 ENHRY, CDR2 SYGVKD. The CDR3 region is CATRTGGSEQYF. In nucleotides, the CDR3 is TGTGCCACTCGGACGGGGGGCAGCGAGCAGTACTTC.

This clone appeared a few times. The chain employs TRBV5-4 and TRBJ1-3; 7 nucleotides agree with TRBD1. J was trimmed by 0 bases and V by 2 bases; bases with no gene match: 2. The CDR3 has 15 amino acids. CDR1 is SGHNT and CDR2 is YYREEE in the germline V gene (reference sequence). The CDR3 spells CASSLQGSSGNTIYF. The CDR3 DNA reads as TGTGCCAGCAGCTTACAGGGGAGCTCTGGAAACACCATATATTTT. Drawing the rest from reference TRBV5-4 and TRBJ1-3, the complete variable domain is ETGVTQSPTHLIKTRGQQVTLRCSSQSGHNTVSWYQQALGQGPQFIFQYYREEENGRGNFPPRFSGLQFPNYSSELNVNALELDDSALYLCASSLQGSSGNTIYFGEGSWLTVV.

This clone was seen more than once but under ten times. CDR3 sequence reads: CASSAYRESSPLHF. The CDR3, as DNA: TGTGCCAGTAGTGCCTACAGGGAAAGCTCACCCCTCCACTTT. V usage is TRBV19 and J usage is TRBJ1-6; TRBD1 might be the D (6 bases). The V gene's germline CDR1 is LNHDA and CDR2 SQIVND (reference sequence). The V end lost 5 bases, the J end lost 10 bases, and 15 bases lay between the germline ends. The CDR3 contains 14 residues.

The rearrangement links TRBV6-5 to TRBJ1-2; D gene uncertain. V lost 10 bases to trimming and J lost 3 bases, with 18 bases between them. The CDR3 has 14 amino acids. The V gene's germline CDR1 is MNHEY and CDR2 SVGAGI. The CDR3 loop reads CATSVGVRDYGYTF. In DNA, the CDR3 is TGTGCCACCTCCGTTGGGGTCCGGGACTATGGCTACACCTTC.

The V and J genes are TRBV13 and TRBJ2-6; D possibly matches TRBD1 or TRBD2 (5 bases each). The CDR3 covers 15 residues. The germline V gene encodes CDR1 PRHDT and CDR2 FYEKMQ (reference sequence). V lost 3 bases, J lost 5 bases, and 11 bases lay in between. The CDR3 DNA is TGTGCCAGCAGCTTTGGGGGACCGTGGGCCAACGTCCTGACTTTC. Amino acids: CASSFGGPWANVLTF.

J is TRBJ1-1 and V is TRBV29-1; a weak D match, TRBD1 (5 bases). This CDR3 region has 13 residues. V shed 6 bases and J shed 5 bases, with 16 bases lying between them. Looked up from germline, CDR1 is SQVTM and CDR2 is ANQGSEA. The CDR3 loop reads CSVGHGGGTEAFF. The CDR3 nucleotides are TGCAGCGTCGGCCACGGGGGGGGGACTGAAGCTTTCTTT.

The chain carries TRBV7-2 and TRBJ1-4, with unresolved D. From germline, CDR1 is SGHTA and CDR2 FQGNSA. CDR3 size: 16 residues. Trimming pared 3 bases from V and 3 bases from J, leaving 14 bases between. CDR3 in DNA: TGTGCCAGCAGCTTGGTCTGGACCCCGGCTAATGAAAAACTGTTTTTT. It is translated as CASSLVWTPANEKLFF.

The chain joins TRBV6-5 to TRBJ2-7; TRBD2 matches 12 bases. Germline lookup yields CDR1 MNHEY and CDR2 SVGAGI. J gave up 12 bases and V 7 bases, and 10 bases lay outside the gene matches. CDR3 length equals 13 residues. In DNA form, the CDR3 reads TGTGCCAGCACCCCGACTAGCGGGAGTAGACTGTACTTC. As protein: CASTPTSGSRLYF.

The rearrangement joins TRBV27 to TRBJ1-6; D ambiguous. V lost 3 bases to trimming and J lost 10 bases, with 16 bases between them. Germline CDR1 is MNHEY and CDR2 is SMNVEV (reference sequence). This CDR3 contains 15 residues. CDR3 protein: CASSFRFDIGSPLHF. The DNA of the CDR3 is TGTGCCAGCAGTTTCCGGTTTGACATTGGCTCACCCCTCCACTTT.

This clone was detected only a few times. The gene calls are TRBV5-1 and TRBJ1-1; D gene ambiguous. This CDR3 region has 14 residues. Trimming took off 0 bases at V and 1 base at J, with 7 bases between the two ends. The germline V gene encodes CDR1 SGHRS and CDR2 YFSETQ. The CDR3 protein is CASSLEPGNTEAFF. CDR3 DNA sequence: TGCGCCAGCAGCTTGGAGCCAGGGAACACTGAAGCTTTCTTT.

This clone was counted once. V gene TRBV19 combines with J gene TRBJ2-7; D is unresolved. The CDR3 is 12 amino acids. Germline-derived CDR1 and CDR2 are LNHDA and SQIVND (reference sequence). Trimming cost V 4 bases and J 4 bases, with 8 bases left between them. As DNA, the CDR3 is TGTGCCAGTAGTAGAGATTTGTACGAGCAGTACTTC. This translates into CASSRDLYEQYF.